The 23 T cell receptor beta chains below all came from one sample that was sequenced in a study of CD8 T cells in ankylosing spondylitis. MiXCR was run by TCRdb on the 5' RACE reads, yielding one entry per CDR3 protein. Of over 150,000 distinct CDR3 sequences detected, about 13% appear once; the ten largest clones hold approximately 15%. Source material: blood, either unsorted or a sorted T cell fraction (not recorded which). These receptors originate from a male donor with ankylosing spondylitis or in good health (not recorded which).

A few counts support this clonotype. The chain carries TRBV11-3 and TRBJ2-3; D is unresolved. Germline loops: CDR1 SGHNT, CDR2 YENEEA. This CDR3 contains 15 residues. V dropped 5 bases and J dropped 0 bases, with 12 bases sitting between them. As DNA, the CDR3 is TGTGCCAGCAGCCCCCGAGGCGGCAGCACAGATACGCAGTATTTT. The encoded protein is CASSPRGGSTDTQYF.

This clonotype was counted only a few times. The chain employs TRBV7-2 and TRBJ2-3; no firm D call. Trimming shortened V by 5 bases and J by 3 bases, and 15 bases separated the two germline ends. Germline-derived CDR1 and CDR2 are SGHTA and FQGNSA. CDR3 length: 15 amino acids. The CDR3: CASSPVGRPTDTQYF. The CDR3 DNA reads as TGTGCCAGCAGCCCCGTCGGTAGGCCAACAGATACGCAGTATTTT.

This rearrangement joins TRBV3-1 to TRBJ1-2; the D is unclear. Germline assignment: CDR1 LGHDT and CDR2 YNNKEL (reference sequence). The CDR3 is 18 residues long. V lost 0 bases and J 3 bases, leaving 20 bases between the germline ends. CDR3 loop: CASSQDVFFSGEDYGYTF. CDR3 nucleotides: TGTGCCAGCAGCCAAGACGTCTTTTTTTCCGGTGAGGACTATGGCTACACCTTC.

The genes are TRBV3-1 and TRBJ2-5; D possibly uses TRBD1 or TRBD2 (5 bases each). The germline V gene encodes CDR1 LGHDT and CDR2 YNNKEL (reference sequence). The CDR3 runs 19 residues. The V end was cut by 1 base, the J end by 4 bases, with 25 bases between. CDR3 nucleotide sequence: TGTGCCAGCAGCCAAGGGGTGGTTGTGGCAGGGCAGGAGGCAGAGACCCAGTACTTC. Protein product: CASSQGVVVAGQEAETQYF.

V is TRBV18 and J is TRBJ2-7; tentative D call: TRBD2 (6 bases). Trimming removed 2 bases from V and 6 bases from J, with 17 bases in between. The germline CDR1 and CDR2 sequences are KGHSH and LQKENI. The CDR3 totals 15 residues. The CDR3 sequence is CASSPLVEGDSEQYF. The CDR3 DNA reads TGTGCCAGCTCACCATTGGTGGAGGGTGACTCCGAGCAGTACTTC.

This clonotype turned up a few times. The J gene is TRBJ1-1, the V gene TRBV6-1, with D uncertain. This CDR3 spans 15 amino acids. Trimming took 2 bases from V and 4 from J, leaving 14 bases between them. The germline gives CDR1 MNHNS, CDR2 SASEGT. The CDR3 sequence is CASSEFFGWGTEAFF. The CDR3 DNA reads as TGTGCCAGCAGTGAATTTTTCGGGTGGGGCACTGAAGCTTTCTTT.

This clonotype showed up just a few times. This chain connects TRBV20-1 to TRBJ1-2; D is possibly TRBD1 (6 bases). V dropped 0 bases and J dropped 4 bases, with 15 bases sitting between them. CDR3 size: 15 residues. Per the germline V gene, CDR1 is DFQATT and CDR2 is SNEGSKA (reference sequence). For the CDR3, the DNA is TGCAGTGCTAGAGACCTACAGGGACCTGCCTATGGCTACACCTTC. Amino acid sequence: CSARDLQGPAYGYTF.

This clonotype was counted a few times. The chain links TRBV7-2 to TRBJ2-1; perhaps TRBD1 as D (6 bases). This CDR3 contains 13 residues. Trimming removed 5 bases at V and 8 bases at J, with 13 bases between. CDR1 SGHTA and CDR2 FQGNSA come from the germline V gene. The CDR3 DNA is TGTGCCAGCAGCCACCCAACAGGGCATGAGCAGTTCTTC. Amino acid sequence: CASSHPTGHEQFF.

The chain has TRBV6-4 and TRBJ2-3; 10 bases fit TRBD1. The germline V gene encodes CDR1 MRHNA and CDR2 SNTAGT. The CDR3 totals 14 residues. The ends lost 4 bases at V and 3 bases at J; junction bases unmatched: 1. The CDR3 nucleotides read TGTGCCAGCAGTGGGGGACAGGGGACAGATACGCAGTATTTT. Its translation is CASSGGQGTDTQYF.

A few counts support this clonotype. The chain is built from TRBV10-3 and TRBJ2-3; D is uncertain. The germline V and J ends were trimmed by 5 bases and 5 bases, with 11 bases remaining between them. In germline, CDR1 is ENHRY, CDR2 SYGVKD. The CDR3 has 13 amino acids. The CDR3 spells CAISFGVIDTQYF. The CDR3 nucleotides read TGTGCCATCAGTTTTGGCGTTATAGATACGCAGTATTTT.

In this sample, this clonotype turned up many times. The chain links TRBV9 to TRBJ2-4; TRBD1 is a possible D gene (6 bases). Looked up from germline, CDR1 is SGDLS and CDR2 is YYNGEE. The CDR3 is made up of 18 amino acids. V lost 4 bases to trimming and J lost 0 bases, with 20 bases between them. The CDR3 DNA is TGTGCCAGCAGCCCCGGGACATCCACAAACTTAGCCAAAAACATTCAGTACTTC. Protein product: CASSPGTSTNLAKNIQYF.

This clonotype was seen a handful of times. This chain links TRBV5-1 with TRBJ2-5; TRBD1 matches 11 bases. Germline assignment: CDR1 SGHRS and CDR2 YFSETQ. This CDR3 comprises 14 residues. V lost 4 bases and J lost 5; bases outside the gene matches: 4. CDR3 in amino acids: CASSLGQGAETQYF. Written as DNA, the CDR3 is TGCGCCAGCAGCCTAGGACAGGGGGCGGAGACCCAGTACTTC. The whole variable domain, remainder taken from reference TRBV5-1 and TRBJ2-5, is KAGVTQTPRYLIKTRGQQVTLSCSPISGHRSVSWYQQTPGQGLQFLFEYFSETQRNKGNFPGRFSGRQFSNSRSEMNVSTLELGDSALYLCASSLGQGAETQYFGPGTRLLVL.

CDR3 region: CASSEDRGGTNEKLFF. In DNA form, the CDR3 reads TGTGCCAGCAGTGAAGACAGGGGAGGCACTAATGAAAAACTGTTTTTT. The chain is built from TRBV6-1 and TRBJ1-4, with 7 bases lining up with TRBD1. Germline V CDR1 and CDR2: MNHNS, SASEGT. CDR3 length equals 16 residues. V lost 1 base and J lost 2; bases outside the gene matches: 4.

The V and J genes are TRBV7-9 and TRBJ2-2; D unclear. The CDR3 is 14 amino acids. Germline V gene data show CDR1 as SEHNR and CDR2 as FQNEAQ (reference sequence). Trimming stripped 2 bases from V and 6 bases from J, with 10 bases between. CDR3 bases: TGTGCCAGCAGCTTAAGTTCCGTCCCCGGGGAGCTGTTTTTT. This translates into CASSLSSVPGELFF.

The J gene is TRBJ2-5, the V gene TRBV4-1; TRBD2 agrees at 7 bases. Trimming took 4 bases from V and 1 from J; bases not matched to a gene: 6. This CDR3 contains 15 residues. CDR1 is MGHRA, CDR2 YSYEKL, per germline. The CDR3 spells CASSRYSSGQETQYF. CDR3 in DNA: TGCGCCAGCAGCCGCTACTCTAGCGGCCAAGAGACCCAGTACTTC.

This clonotype was recorded at least ten times. The V call is TRBV5-6, the J call TRBJ2-3, with D possibly being TRBD2 (6 bases). Looked up from germline, CDR1 is SGHDT and CDR2 is YYEEEE. The CDR3 is 14 residues long. The V gene lost 4 bases and the J gene lost 2 bases, with 11 bases spanning the gap. This CDR3 is CASSPSGLTDTQYF. In DNA form, the CDR3 reads TGTGCCAGCAGCCCGAGCGGGCTCACAGATACGCAGTATTTT.

This clonotype was seen only a few times. The CDR3 DNA sequence: TGTGCCAGCAGTTTATATGGGCCAGGCTCATCCGGGGGCCTCCACTTT. Translation gives CASSLYGPGSSGGLHF. This chain connects TRBV12-3 or TRBV12-4 to TRBJ1-6, with a weak D call TRBD1 (5 bases). The CDR3 consists of 16 residues. Trimming stripped 2 bases from V and 15 bases from J, with 23 bases between.

In DNA, the CDR3 is TGCACCAGCAGCCAAGACAGGAACACTGAAGCTTTCTTT. Its protein is CTSSQDRNTEAFF. The rearrangement links TRBV1 to TRBJ1-1. TRBV1 is tagged as a pseudogene. The CDR3 runs 13 residues.

The chain recombines TRBV4-1 with TRBJ2-1; possibly TRBD2 for D (5 bases). V lost 2 bases to trimming and J lost 9 bases, with 11 bases between them. The CDR3 is made up of 13 amino acids. Germline values: CDR1 MGHRA, CDR2 YSYEKL. Written as DNA, the CDR3 is TGCGCCAGCAGCCAAAGAGCGGCGGGTGAGCAGTTCTTC. It translates to CASSQRAAGEQFF.

In its sample, this clonotype was seen a few times. V gene TRBV4-1 combines with J gene TRBJ2-5; 8 bases line up with TRBD1. The CDR3 has 15 amino acids. Germline trimming cut 2 bases from V and 3 bases from J; bases unmatched to any gene: 5. In germline, CDR1 is MGHRA, CDR2 YSYEKL. CDR3 in DNA: TGCGCCAGCAGCCAATATCAGGGGGCGGAAGAGACCCAGTACTTC. It translates to CASSQYQGAEETQYF.

The CDR3 DNA reads TGTGCCAGCAGCTTACCCCTTACCTACGAGCAGTACTTC. This codes for CASSLPLTYEQYF. This chain links TRBV11-2 with TRBJ2-7; D is ambiguous. Germline loops: CDR1 SGHAT, CDR2 FQNNGV. V was clipped by 2 bases and J by 2 bases, with 7 bases between them. The CDR3 consists of 13 residues.

This chain links TRBV6-1 with TRBJ2-3; tentatively, D is TRBD2 (5 bases). From germline, CDR1 is MNHNS and CDR2 SASEGT. The V and J ends lost 7 bases and 3 bases respectively, with 17 bases between them. CDR3 length: 15 amino acids. CDR3 loop: CASTPPRLATDTQYF. As DNA, the CDR3 is TGTGCCAGCACCCCCCCGAGGCTAGCAACAGATACGCAGTATTTT.

This clonotype has just a few counts. This chain uses TRBV6-1 with TRBJ1-2; TRBD1 matches 7 bases. The CDR3 contains 14 residues. V shed 5 bases, J shed 1 base, and the junction held 4 bases outside the gene matches. CDR1 and CDR2 (germline): MNHNS, SASEGT. The CDR3 DNA follows: TGTGCCAGCAGTCCTCGGGACAGTAACTATGGCTACACCTTC. Translation gives CASSPRDSNYGYTF.